The T cell receptor (beta chain) described here comes from a study of T-cell reconstitution after alpha-beta-depleted transplantation in children (dated by TCRdb to about 2016). The study in broad terms: The study quantitatively tracked T-cell immune reconstitution after TCRalphabeta/CD19-depleted allogeneic hematopoietic cell transplantation in children using TCR repertoire profiling.

This clonotype was detected ten times or more. What antigen it recognizes has not been identified. Base qualities were left out, and no much larger clone turns up one base away. Preparation of the library involved PCR. Sequencing took place on an Illumina HiSeq 2500. TCR library preparation used molecular barcoding, with unique molecular identifiers applied to normalize quantification of the TCRbeta repertoire. TCRdb handled the public reads itself, with Q25 trimming in fastp and clone calling in MiXCR, and kept productive beta chains. Rows matching on CDR3 protein sequence are summarized as one entry with the most common DNA and genes. For this sample the table gives more than 150,000 distinct CDR3 sequences, of which about 6.8% were detected only once. Around 2.7% of the sample is taken by the ten largest. This specimen was PBMCs from the stem cell graft donor, taken from the stem cell graft. The sequence derives from a human donor who donated a stem cell graft to a child with Wiskott-Aldrich syndrome.

Read as DNA, the sequence is TGCGCCAGCAGCCAAGACGGCGCGGGAAGCTACAATGAGCAGTTCTTC. It codes for CASSQDGAGSYNEQFF. This sequence uses TRBV4-3 and TRBJ2-1; 6 matching bases give a weak D call of TRBD2. V is clipped by 0 bases and J by 3 bases, and the sequence between their germline boundaries is 12 bases long. There are 16 amino acids in the CDR3, from cysteine to phenylalanine inclusive. The sequence is cut down to CDR3 DNA, 48 bases in frame from base 1. CDR1 LGHNA and CDR2 YSLEER were looked up in the germline V gene.